A selection of T cell receptor beta chains follows, all from one sample in a study of graft-versus-host responses after intestinal transplantation. Antigen specificity for these receptors is unknown. Measured with immunoSEQ multiplex PCR; TCRdb has only the in-frame clones, and not every one. In the table there are fewer than 120,000 clones, just under 95% of which are singletons. The starting material was unstimulated CD8+ T cells sorted from spleen or lymph node cells, obtained before intestinal transplant. All receptors come from a human donor who received an intestinal transplant. Each CDR3 is given with its conserved first and last residue. The D gene is left open where the match is weak. The listing skips clone size in some rows; elsewhere it reads once, few, many or a size class.

j_call v_call clone_size d_call cdr3_nt cdr3_aa
TRBJ2-2 TRBV30 NA NA TGTGCCTGGGGAAATACTAGCCCCGGGGAGCTGTTTTTT CAWGNTSPGELFF
TRBJ1-4 TRBV5-1 NA NA TGCGCCAGCCGTGAGGGGCACGATGAAAAACTGTTTTTT CASREGHDEKLFF
TRBJ1-2 TRBV9 NA NA TGTGCCAGCAGCGTAGCCGGGACCGAGATTGGTGGCTACACCTTC CASSVAGTEIGGYTF
TRBJ1-1 TRBV7-3 NA NA TGTGCCAGCAGCTTGGGGGGGCCTGAAGCTTTCTTT CASSLGGPEAFF
TRBJ2-7 TRBV5-4 NA NA TGTGCCAGCAGCTTCTCCAACAGGCGCTACGAGCAGTACTTC CASSFSNRRYEQYF
TRBJ2-7 TRBV5-4 NA TRBD2 TGTGCCAGCAGCTTGGGACTAGCGGGAGCCGAGCAGTACTTC CASSLGLAGAEQYF
TRBJ2-7 TRBV19 NA TRBD1 TGTGCCAGTAGTATAGGGACAGGGAACGAGCAGTACTTC CASSIGTGNEQYF
TRBJ2-7 TRBV5-1 NA NA TGCGCCAGCAGTCATGATTGGGGGTACGAGCAGTACTTC CASSHDWGYEQYF
TRBJ2-7 TRBV7-3 NA NA TGTGCCAGCAGCGACGGACCTTCCTACGAGCAGTACTTC CASSDGPSYEQYF
TRBJ2-1 TRBV10-3 NA TRBD2 TGTGCCATCAGTGAGCACGCTAGCGGGATTCAAAATGAGCAGTTCTTC CAISEHASGIQNEQFF
TRBJ2-2 TRBV18 NA TRBD1 TGTGCCAGCTCACCTCGACAGGGGGCTGCCGGGGAGCTGTTTTTT CASSPRQGAAGELFF
TRBJ1-1 TRBV5-1 NA TRBD1 TGCGCCAGCAGTTCGAGACAGGGATTCGACACTGAAGCTTTCTTT CASSSRQGFDTEAFF
TRBJ2-5 TRBV28 NA NA TGTGCCAGCAGTTTCATAGGGGCCTCTCAGACCCAGTACTTC CASSFIGASQTQYF
TRBJ1-3 TRBV11-2 once NA TGTGCCAGCAGCTTCGGAAACTCTGGAAACACCATATATTTT CASSFGNSGNTIYF